The rows below give T cell receptor beta chains drawn from one sample of a study of shared clonotypes between healthy human individuals. Sequenced by immunoSEQ multiplex PCR; TCRdb stores in-frame clones only, minus some. The sample yields over 2 million clones, around 95% seen once. The sequenced sample was naive CD4+ T cells sorted from blood. These receptors all stem from a man aged 18 to 29 in good health. Each CDR3 is given with its conserved first and last residue. The D gene is left open where the match is weak. Some rows have no size entry. The others give once, few or many, or a class for an expanded clone.

clone_size j_call v_call d_call cdr3_nt cdr3_aa
- TRBJ2-2 TRBV5-4 - TGTGCCAGCAGCTCGGGATGGCTCAACACCGGGGAGCTGTTTTTT CASSSGWLNTGELFF
- TRBJ2-1 TRBV4-1 TRBD2 TGCGCCAGCAGCCAAGAAGCGGCTAGCGGTTACAATGAGCAGTTCTTC CASSQEAASGYNEQFF
- TRBJ2-3 TRBV5-3 - TGTGCCAGAAGCTTGCCCACCCTTCGACTCCGTACGCAGTATTTT CARSLPTLRLRTQYF
- TRBJ1-4 TRBV20-1 - TGCAGTGCTAGAGAGAAGATGTTTGCGTTTTTT CSAREKMFAFF
- TRBJ2-7 TRBV5-1 - TGCGCCAGCAGCCGGAAGGAGGGCAACGAGCAGTACTTC CASSRKEGNEQYF
- TRBJ2-7 TRBV5-1 TRBD1 TGCGCCAGCAGCTTGGTGCCAGGGGGCCACTACGAGCAGTACTTC CASSLVPGGHYEQYF
- TRBJ2-1 TRBV6-6 TRBD2 TGTGCCAGCACTTTAGCGGGGATTTACAATGAGCAGTTCTTC CASTLAGIYNEQFF
- TRBJ2-3 TRBV25-1 TRBD1 TGTGCCAGCAGTGAACCTAGACAGGGGGCCGCAGATACGCAGTATTTT CASSEPRQGAADTQYF
- TRBJ2-3 TRBV2 TRBD2 TGTGCCAGCAGCCCCGGGGCGGGGGGCACAGATACGCAGTATTTT CASSPGAGGTDTQYF
- TRBJ2-5 TRBV30 TRBD2 TGTGCCTGGACCTTAAGCAGGACTAGCGGGAATTTAGAGACCCAGTACTTC CAWTLSRTSGNLETQYF
- TRBJ1-5 TRBV19 - TGTGCCAGTACGCCTACAGGGAAGGCCCAGCCCCAGCATTTT CASTPTGKAQPQHF
once TRBJ2-7 TRBV5-1 - TGCGCCAGCAGCTTGGGGGCCGGAGCCTACGAGCAGTACTTC CASSLGAGAYEQYF
once TRBJ2-7 TRBV19 - TGTGCCAGTAGTATCGCCCGGGGAGGCGAGCAGTACTTC CASSIARGGEQYF
- TRBJ2-3 TRBV28 - TGTGCCAGCAGTTCGACCCATAATACGCAGTATTTT CASSSTHNTQYF
- TRBJ2-7 TRBV19 - TGTGCCAGTAGTACCGCGGGACAGTATCACGAGCAGTACTTC CASSTAGQYHEQYF
once TRBJ2-3 TRBV10-1 - TGCGCCAGCAGTGATTGGACAGATACGCAGTATTTT CASSDWTDTQYF
- TRBJ2-7 TRBV5-4 - TGTGCCAGCAGCTTAACAGGGAACCGCTACGAGCAGTACTTC CASSLTGNRYEQYF
- TRBJ2-7 TRBV6-1 TRBD1 TGTGCCAGCAGTGAGACCAGGGGGCGCACTCAGTACGAGCAGTACTTC CASSETRGRTQYEQYF
- TRBJ1-2 TRBV14 - TGTGCCAGCAGCCCTGAACCGGGGGCTAACTATGGCTACACCTTC CASSPEPGANYGYTF
- TRBJ2-3 TRBV5-1 - TGCGCCAGCAGTCTTGGGGATACGCAGTATTTT CASSLGDTQYF
- TRBJ2-7 TRBV6-1 - TGTGCCAGCAGTGAAGCACCGGGGGCCTCCTACGAGCAGTACTTC CASSEAPGASYEQYF
- TRBJ1-1 TRBV29-1 - TGCAGCGTTGCCGCGCGGCTCTCTAACACTGAAGCTTTCTTT CSVAARLSNTEAFF
- TRBJ1-4 TRBV5-1 - TGCGCCAGCAGCTTGGCCCCCGGTGGGGGGGAAAAACTGTTTTTT CASSLAPGGGEKLFF
- TRBJ2-7 TRBV18 - TGTGCCAGCTCACCAACTCCGCAGGCCTACGAGCAGTACTTC CASSPTPQAYEQYF
- TRBJ2-2 TRBV7-9 - TGTGCCAGCAGCTTAGCGCTGGCCCAAAACACCGGGGAGCTGTTTTTT CASSLALAQNTGELFF
- TRBJ1-2 TRBV18 - TGTGCCAGCTCCCCAGAATCAGCTAACTATGGCTACACCTTC CASSPESANYGYTF
- TRBJ1-1 TRBV5-1 TRBD1 TGCGCCAGCAGCTCCCAGGGACAGGGATCTTCCACTGAAGCTTTCTTT CASSSQGQGSSTEAFF
- TRBJ1-2 TRBV5-1 - TGCGCCAGCAGCTTGGGTCTTGGCCGCCTCCTGGATGGCTACACCTTC CASSLGLGRLLDGYTF